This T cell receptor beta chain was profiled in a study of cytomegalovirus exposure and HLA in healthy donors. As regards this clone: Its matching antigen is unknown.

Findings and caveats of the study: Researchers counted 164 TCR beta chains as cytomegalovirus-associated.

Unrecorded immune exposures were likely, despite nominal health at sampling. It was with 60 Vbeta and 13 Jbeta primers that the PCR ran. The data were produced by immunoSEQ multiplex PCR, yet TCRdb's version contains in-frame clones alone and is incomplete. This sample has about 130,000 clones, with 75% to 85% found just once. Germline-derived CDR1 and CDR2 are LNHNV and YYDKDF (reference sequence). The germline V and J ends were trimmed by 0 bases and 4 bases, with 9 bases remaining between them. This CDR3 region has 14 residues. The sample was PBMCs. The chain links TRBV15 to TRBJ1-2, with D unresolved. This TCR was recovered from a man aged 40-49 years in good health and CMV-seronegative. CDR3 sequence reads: CATSRDGQIYGYTF. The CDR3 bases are TGTGCCACCAGCAGAGATGGGCAGATCTATGGCTACACCTTC.